The 32 T cell receptor beta chains presented below share a single source sample, sequenced in a study of blood T cell repertoires in COVID-19. TCRdb's table, derived via immunoSEQ multiplex PCR, lists solely in-frame clones and lacks some. The sample has approximately 200,000 clones, about 85% seen once. Source material: peripheral blood. These receptors were collected from a woman in her 30s with active or convalescent COVID-19.

The rearrangement joins TRBV19 to TRBJ1-1; no definite D call. The CDR3 is 14 amino acids. The V gene lost 3 bases and the J gene lost 3 bases, with 11 bases spanning the gap. The germline gives CDR1 LNHDA, CDR2 SQIVND (reference sequence). In DNA form, the CDR3 reads TGTGCCAGTAGTATTCGGCAGGCGTACACTGAAGCTTTCTTT. This translates into CASSIRQAYTEAFF.

CDR3 in DNA: TGTGCCAGCAGTACACGTGGGGGGTTGCAGTACTTC. As protein: CASSTRGGLQYF. The genes are TRBV27 and TRBJ2-7, with D maybe TRBD2 (6 bases). Germline V gene data show CDR1 as MNHEY and CDR2 as SMNVEV (reference sequence). V was pared by 5 bases and J by 9 bases, with 14 bases between. The CDR3 is 12 residues long.

The V and J genes are TRBV18 and TRBJ2-5; 10 bases map to TRBD1. This CDR3 spans 16 amino acids. The J segment lost 5 bases and the V segment lost 1 base, leaving 7 bases of the junction unmatched. Germline CDR1 and CDR2: KGHSH and LQKENI. The CDR3 here is CASSPRSTGGLETQYF. CDR3 bases: TGTGCCAGCTCACCACGCTCGACAGGGGGCCTGGAGACCCAGTACTTC.

The chain combines TRBV7-8 with TRBJ1-6, with a tentative D call TRBD1 (5 bases). V was pared by 5 bases and J by 10 bases, with 18 bases between. The V gene's germline CDR1 is SGHVS and CDR2 FQNEAQ. CDR3 length: 15 amino acids. The CDR3 sequence is CASSGRRGVDSPLHF. CDR3 DNA sequence: TGTGCCAGCAGCGGGCGACGGGGGGTGGACTCACCCCTCCACTTT.

This chain links TRBV6-2 or TRBV6-3 with TRBJ1-1, with 7 bases matching TRBD1. The CDR3 is made up of 14 amino acids. The trim removed 3 bases at V and 1 base at J, leaving 2 bases unmatched. Germline CDR1 and CDR2: MNHEY and SVGEGT. The CDR3 sequence is CASSYRTGNTEAFF. For the CDR3, the DNA is TGTGCCAGCAGTTATAGGACAGGGAACACTGAAGCTTTCTTT.

J is TRBJ2-7 and V is TRBV4-1; D unclear. This CDR3 spans 14 amino acids. V was pared by 1 base and J by 1 base, with 8 bases between. Per the germline V gene, CDR1 is MGHRA and CDR2 is YSYEKL. CDR3 sequence (DNA): TGCGCCAGCAGCCAAGCATGGAGATCCTACGAGCAGTACTTC. Translation: CASSQAWRSYEQYF.

V and J are TRBV5-5 and TRBJ1-1; 7 bases align to TRBD1. Germline CDR1 and CDR2: SGHKS and YYEKEE (reference sequence). The CDR3 length is 14 residues. V lost 1 base to trimming and J lost 5 bases; unmatched junction nucleotides: 5. The CDR3 protein is CASSLFQGVTEAFF. The DNA of the CDR3 is TGTGCCAGCAGCTTGTTCCAGGGGGTAACTGAAGCTTTCTTT.

The rearrangement joins TRBV10-3 to TRBJ1-2; perhaps TRBD1 as D (5 bases). Germline lookup yields CDR1 ENHRY and CDR2 SYGVKD. The CDR3 length is 14 residues. Trimming took off 2 bases at V and 8 bases at J, with 15 bases between the two ends. CDR3 nucleotide sequence: TGTGCCATCAGTGAGGACAGACGCCCCGGAGGCTACACCTTC. This sequence encodes CAISEDRRPGGYTF.

The V and J genes are TRBV4-1 and TRBJ1-2; 7 bases agree with TRBD1. The V gene's germline CDR1 is MGHRA and CDR2 YSYEKL. This CDR3 is built from 16 residues. Germline trimming cut 2 bases from V and 6 bases from J; bases unmatched to any gene: 12. The CDR3: CASSQTPGRQGDGYTF. The CDR3 nucleotides are TGCGCCAGCAGCCAAACACCGGGCCGCCAGGGGGATGGCTACACCTTC.

The chain recombines TRBV7-9 with TRBJ2-7; no reliable D call. The CDR3 runs to 13 residues. V dropped 4 bases and J dropped 0 bases, with 7 bases sitting between them. Germline V gene lookup returns CDR1 SEHNR and CDR2 FQNEAQ (reference sequence). The CDR3 DNA reads as TGTGCCAGCAGCTCACAAAACTCCTACGAGCAGTACTTC. Translating gives CASSSQNSYEQYF.

This chain connects TRBV4-1 to TRBJ2-1; the match to TRBD1 covers 8 bases. The CDR3 consists of 16 residues. J lost 1 base, V lost 1 base, and 3 bases had no gene match. Looked up from germline, CDR1 is MGHRA and CDR2 is YSYEKL. In DNA, the CDR3 is TGCGCCAGCAGCCAAGGAAGGACAGGGTCCTACAATGAGCAGTTCTTC. Protein: CASSQGRTGSYNEQFF.

The chain is built from TRBV19 and TRBJ2-5; 9 nucleotides agree with TRBD2. With V trimmed by 3 bases and J by 3 bases, 8 bases remained unmatched. The CDR3 extends over 16 amino acids. Germline V gives CDR1 LNHDA, CDR2 SQIVND (reference sequence). The CDR3: CASSMLGAGGKETQYF. DNA of the CDR3: TGTGCCAGTAGTATGTTAGGAGCGGGGGGTAAAGAGACCCAGTACTTC.

As DNA, the CDR3 is TGTGCCAGCAGCGTTCGCACCGGGGAGCTGTTTTTT. It yields the protein CASSVRTGELFF. This chain links TRBV9 with TRBJ2-2; D is uncertain. The CDR3 runs to 12 residues. The ends were cut back, 2 bases at V and 4 bases at J, with 3 bases in the middle. Germline V gene sequence: CDR1 SGDLS, CDR2 YYNGEE.

This chain links TRBV18 with TRBJ2-1; TRBD1 matches at 10 bases. The CDR3 runs 15 residues. Germline V gene lookup returns CDR1 KGHSH and CDR2 LQKENI. V shed 6 bases, J shed 7 bases, and the junction held 9 bases outside the gene matches. The CDR3 region has the DNA TGTGCCAGCTCTAATAGGGGACAGGGGTGGAATGAGCAGTTCTTC. Its translation is CASSNRGQGWNEQFF.

This clone was seen just once. The chain is built from TRBV3-1 (or the pseudogene TRBV3-2) and TRBJ2-6; TRBD1 matches at 12 bases. V lost 0 bases to trimming and J lost 0 bases; unmatched junction nucleotides: 0. This CDR3 is 18 amino acids long. Germline V gene lookup returns CDR1 LGHDT and CDR2 YNNKEL (reference sequence). The CDR3 DNA sequence: TGTGCCAGCAGCCAAGAGGGACAGGGGGCCTCTGGGGCCAACGTCCTGACTTTC. Translated: CASSQEGQGASGANVLTF.

V and J are TRBV4-1 and TRBJ1-2; D may be TRBD1 (6 bases). V lost 1 base and J lost 2, with 14 bases in between. The CDR3 runs to 16 residues. Germline values: CDR1 MGHRA, CDR2 YSYEKL. The CDR3 DNA reads TGCGCCAGCAGCCAAGTTGGTACTCAGGGGAACTATGGCTACACCTTC. This sequence encodes CASSQVGTQGNYGYTF.

The CDR3 region has the DNA TGTGCCAGCAGCCCGGATGGCGGGAGGGCCTACAATGAGCAGTTCTTC. The encoded protein is CASSPDGGRAYNEQFF. V gene TRBV7-9 combines with J gene TRBJ2-1; 9 bases map to TRBD2. The CDR3 totals 16 residues. From germline, CDR1 is SEHNR and CDR2 FQNEAQ (reference sequence). The V segment lost 5 bases and the J segment 2 bases; nucleotides outside the gene matches: 7. The variable domain in full, with the rest retrieved from reference TRBV7-9 and TRBJ2-1, is DTGVSQNPRHKITKRGQNVTFRCDPISEHNRLYWYRQTLGQGPEFLTYFQNEAQLEKSRLLSDRFSAERPKGSFSTLEIQRTEQGDSAMYLCASSPDGGRAYNEQFFGPGTRLTVL.

The chain is built from TRBV10-1 and TRBJ2-1; 8 bases are shared with TRBD2. Germline V CDR1 and CDR2: WNHNN, SYGVQD (reference sequence). Trimming removed 2 bases from V and 7 bases from J; junction bases left unmatched: 10. The CDR3 has 16 residues. CDR3 protein: CASSEIRGGPANEQFF. CDR3 sequence (DNA): TGCGCCAGCAGTGAGATCCGCGGGGGGCCGGCGAATGAGCAGTTCTTC.

V gene TRBV2 combines with J gene TRBJ1-1, with TRBD1 matching over 7 bases. V dropped 6 bases and J dropped 11; count of bases not matched to a gene: 12. CDR1 is SNHLY, CDR2 FYNNEI, per germline. This CDR3 has 13 amino acids. The CDR3 loop reads CASRGESGGRAFF. CDR3 DNA sequence: TGTGCCAGCAGGGGAGAATCAGGGGGGAGGGCTTTCTTT.

On this clone: Other DNA sequences in this specimen translate into the identical CDR3. The V gene is TRBV5-1, the J gene TRBJ1-1; no clear D. V lost 0 bases, J lost 2 bases, and 5 bases lay in between. CDR1 is SGHRS and CDR2 is YFSETQ in the germline V gene. The CDR3 is made up of 13 amino acids. The DNA of the CDR3 is TGCGCCAGCAGCTTGGTAGTCAACACTGAAGCTTTCTTT. Translation: CASSLVVNTEAFF.

This chain joins TRBV5-8 and TRBJ2-2, with 10 positions matching TRBD2. V gave up 1 base and J gave up 6 bases; unmatched junction bases: 6. The CDR3 is 16 amino acids. Germline V CDR1 and CDR2: SGHTS, YDEGEE. The DNA of the CDR3 is TGTGCCAGCAGCTTGCAGCTAGCGGGAGTCGCCGGGGAGCTGTTTTTT. Translation: CASSLQLAGVAGELFF.

The chain joins TRBV2 to TRBJ2-7; no reliable D call. V was shortened by 8 bases and J by 7 bases, with 12 bases between the two germline ends. The CDR3 is made up of 11 amino acids. Germline V gives CDR1 SNHLY, CDR2 FYNNEI. The CDR3 bases are TGTGCCAGCGACCCTAGTAGGGAGCAGTACTTC. Amino acids: CASDPSREQYF. The complete variable domain, with remaining parts taken from reference TRBV2 and TRBJ2-7, reads EPEVTQTPSHQVTQMGQEVILRCVPISNHLYFYWYRQILGQKVEFLVSFYNNEISEKSEIFDDQFSVERPDGSNFTLKIRSTKLEDSAMYFCASDPSREQYFGPGTRLTVT.

The chain recombines TRBV6-4 with TRBJ2-3; 13 bases map to TRBD2. J gave up 2 bases and V 2 bases, and 13 bases lay outside the gene matches. There are 20 residues in the CDR3. Germline V gives CDR1 MRHNA, CDR2 SNTAGT. The CDR3 protein is CASSDRIDGTSGKHTDTQYF. The CDR3 DNA sequence: TGTGCCAGCAGTGACCGGATCGATGGGACTAGCGGGAAACACACAGATACGCAGTATTTT.

CDR3 loop: CASSLGGTGDYEQYF. CDR3 DNA: TGTGCCAGCAGCTTAGGTGGGACAGGGGACTACGAGCAGTACTTC. V is TRBV11-3 and J is TRBJ2-7; 10 bases fit TRBD1. After removal of 1 base from V and 3 bases from J, the junction contained 3 bases not matched to a gene. The germline CDR1 and CDR2 sequences are SGHNT and YENEEA. The length of the CDR3 is 15 residues.

This clone was counted between two and nine times. The chain has TRBV7-2 and TRBJ1-2; perhaps TRBD1 as D (6 bases). V lost 5 bases and J 8 bases, leaving 21 bases between the germline ends. The CDR3 covers 15 residues. Germline V gene sequence: CDR1 SGHTA, CDR2 FQGNSA. CDR3 sequence reads: CASSASAQGSGGYTF. The DNA of the CDR3 is TGTGCCAGCAGCGCCTCAGCACAGGGATCTGGGGGCTACACCTTC.

This clone was seen once. The J gene is TRBJ2-1, the V gene TRBV28; 7 bases agree with TRBD2. Per germline, CDR1 MDHEN and CDR2 SYDVKM. This CDR3 is 14 amino acids long. The junction had 9 bases not matched to a gene; V was cut back by 4 bases and J by 9 bases. CDR3 DNA sequence: TGTGCCAGCAGTTATGTGCGGGAGCTAAGTGAGCAGTTCTTC. Protein product: CASSYVRELSEQFF.

The J gene is TRBJ1-2, the V gene TRBV4-1; 7 bases are shared with TRBD1. V lost 0 bases to trimming and J lost 4 bases; unmatched junction nucleotides: 8. Germline loops: CDR1 MGHRA, CDR2 YSYEKL. The CDR3 loop spans 16 amino acids. As DNA, the CDR3 is TGCGCCAGCAGCCAAGAGTCCAGGGGGACTTCCTATGGCTACACCTTC. It codes for CASSQESRGTSYGYTF.

This chain's CDR3 is CASSLTRTGTYEQYF. CDR3 coding DNA: TGTGCCAGCAGCCTAACCCGGACAGGAACCTACGAGCAGTACTTC. This chain connects TRBV7-9 to TRBJ2-7, with TRBD1 matching 7 bases. Germline V gene sequence: CDR1 SEHNR, CDR2 FQNEAQ (reference sequence). The CDR3 consists of 15 residues. V dropped 5 bases and J dropped 2; count of bases not matched to a gene: 9.

J is TRBJ2-6 and V is TRBV29-1; TRBD1 aligns across 11 bases. Trimming took 1 base from V and 4 from J; bases not matched to a gene: 9. The germline V gene has CDR1 SQVTM and CDR2 ANQGSEA. This CDR3 contains 18 residues. CDR3 DNA sequence: TGCAGCGTTGAAGCCCCAGGGACAGGGGGTGCAGGGGCCAACGTCCTGACTTTC. Translated: CSVEAPGTGGAGANVLTF. The full variable domain, in which reference TRBV29-1 and TRBJ2-6 provide the parts outside the CDR3, is SAVISQKPSRDICQRGTSLTIQCQVDSQVTMMFWYRQQPGQSLTLIATANQGSEATYESGFVIDKFPISRPNLTFSTLTVSNMSPEDSSIYLCSVEAPGTGGAGANVLTFGAGSRLTVL.

The genes are TRBV7-9 and TRBJ2-7; TRBD1 matches at 7 bases. Per germline, CDR1 SEHNR and CDR2 FQNEAQ (reference sequence). The CDR3 covers 14 residues. The J segment lost 6 bases and the V segment lost 5 bases, leaving 10 bases of the junction unmatched. CDR3 nucleotides: TGTGCCAGCAGCCAAAGACAGGGAGATTCCGAGCAGTACTTC. This codes for CASSQRQGDSEQYF. The full variable domain, completed using reference TRBV7-9 and TRBJ2-7, is DTGVSQNPRHKITKRGQNVTFRCDPISEHNRLYWYRQTLGQGPEFLTYFQNEAQLEKSRLLSDRFSAERPKGSFSTLEIQRTEQGDSAMYLCASSQRQGDSEQYFGPGTRLTVT.

A single count supports this clone. This rearrangement joins TRBV2 to TRBJ2-7; D possibly corresponds to TRBD1 (5 bases). The length of the CDR3 is 13 residues. From germline, CDR1 is SNHLY and CDR2 FYNNEI. Trimming shortened V by 0 bases and J by 3 bases, and 6 bases separated the two germline ends. CDR3 nucleotide sequence: TGTGCCAGCAGTGAAGCCAGGGTCTACGAGCAGTACTTC. Protein: CASSEARVYEQYF.

The chain links TRBV3-1 (or the pseudogene TRBV3-2) to TRBJ1-1, with D unclear. The CDR3 has 15 residues. The V end was cut by 0 bases, the J end by 1 base, with 9 bases between. The germline V gene has CDR1 LGHDT and CDR2 YNNKEL (reference sequence). The CDR3 nucleotides are TGTGCCAGCAGCCAAGATGAGGGTAGGAACACTGAAGCTTTCTTT. It yields the protein CASSQDEGRNTEAFF.